Listed below are T cell receptor beta chains from one sample, sequenced in a study of beta chain features in type 1 diabetes. Clones were read by immunoSEQ multiplex PCR, and TCRdb kept only the in-frame ones, dropping some. The sample has under 850,000 clones, over 10% seen once. The sample comprised naive CD4+ T cells from blood. The source of these receptors is a man between 18 and 29 years old with type 1 diabetes. Each CDR3 is given with its conserved first and last residue. The D gene is left open where the match is weak. For some rows the clone size is stated as once, few or many, or as a class when expanded; others skip it.

J gene	V gene	CDR3 length	clone size	D gene	CDR3 protein	CDR3 DNA
TRBJ2-5	TRBV6-5	16	NA	TRBD1	CASSSRDRERKETQYF	TGTGCCAGCAGTTCCCGGGACAGGGAACGGAAAGAGACCCAGTACTTC
TRBJ1-2	TRBV5-1	14	few	TRBD1	CASSLRDREDGYTF	TGCGCCAGCAGCCTCCGGGACAGGGAGGATGGCTACACCTTC
TRBJ2-3	TRBV27	16	NA	NA	CASSWGGPPVADTQYF	TGTGCCAGCAGTTGGGGGGGCCCACCGGTGGCAGATACGCAGTATTTT
TRBJ2-5	TRBV7-9	14	few	TRBD1	CASSSGTAQETQYF	TGTGCCAGCAGCTCAGGGACAGCACAAGAGACCCAGTACTTC
TRBJ2-3	TRBV7-9	13	NA	NA	CASSLAEGDTQYF	TGTGCCAGCAGCTTAGCTGAAGGGGATACGCAGTATTTT
TRBJ2-3	TRBV30	17	few	NA	CAWSRVAYQRTTDTQYF	TGTGCCTGGAGCAGGGTGGCATACCAAAGAACCACAGATACGCAGTATTTT
TRBJ2-1	TRBV20-1	11	few	NA	CSGAFYNEQFF	TGCAGTGGGGCTTTTTACAATGAGCAGTTCTTC
TRBJ2-7	TRBV12-5	14	few	NA	CASGSGVQGYEQYF	TGTGCTAGTGGTTCCGGCGTCCAGGGCTACGAGCAGTACTTC
TRBJ1-2	TRBV10-3	14	few	TRBD1	CAISDPGTGYGYTF	TGTGCCATCAGTGATCCCGGGACAGGCTATGGCTACACCTTC
TRBJ2-1	TRBV5-1	14	NA	NA	CASSLESSYNEQFF	TGCGCCAGCAGCTTGGAGAGCTCCTACAATGAGCAGTTCTTC
TRBJ1-5	TRBV4-1	15	NA	NA	CASSQEGGGNQPQHF	TGCGCCAGCAGCCAAGAGGGCGGGGGCAATCAGCCCCAGCATTTT
TRBJ2-3	TRBV14	12	NA	NA	CASSQDEVTQYF	TGTGCCAGCAGCCAAGATGAAGTTACGCAGTATTTT
TRBJ2-3	TRBV28	16	NA	NA	CASSSGTWLRTDTQYF	TGTGCCAGCAGCTCTGGGACCTGGCTACGCACAGATACGCAGTATTTT
TRBJ2-7	TRBV18	12	few	NA	CASSGETQVQYF	TGTGCCAGCTCAGGAGAAACACAGGTTCAGTACTTC
TRBJ1-1	TRBV28	16	NA	NA	CASSLPLGRGGTEAFF	TGTGCCAGCAGTTTACCCCTGGGCAGGGGAGGGACTGAAGCTTTCTTT
TRBJ2-1	TRBV28	14	NA	NA	CASRQDSSYNEQFF	TGTGCCAGCAGACAAGACAGCTCCTACAATGAGCAGTTCTTC
TRBJ2-7	TRBV30	15	few	NA	CAWSETWGGGNEQYF	TGTGCCTGGAGCGAAACATGGGGGGGCGGAAACGAGCAGTACTTC
TRBJ1-2	TRBV30	12	few	NA	CAWSVRNYGYTF	TGTGCCTGGAGTGTACGAAACTATGGCTACACCTTC
TRBJ2-2	TRBV11-3	16	NA	NA	CASSLDHRFHTGELFF	TGTGCCAGCAGCTTAGATCACAGGTTCCACACCGGGGAGCTGTTTTTT
TRBJ2-2	TRBV11-3	16	few	TRBD2	CASSPREGVNTGELFF	TGTGCCAGCAGCCCACGGGAGGGTGTGAACACCGGGGAGCTGTTTTTT
TRBJ1-6	TRBV30	14	NA	TRBD1	CAWSVTGVNSPLHF	TGTGCCTGGAGTGTGACAGGGGTGAATTCACCCCTCCACTTT
TRBJ1-4	TRBV6-1	15	few	NA	CASSDSGRGREKLFF	TGTGCCAGCAGTGACTCCGGGAGAGGGCGAGAAAAACTGTTTTTT
TRBJ2-3	TRBV6-5	14	few	NA	CASSYSTGPDTQYF	TGTGCCAGCAGTTACTCGACGGGGCCAGATACGCAGTATTTT
TRBJ2-7	TRBV19	15	NA	NA	CASSTTSKGTHEQYF	TGTGCCAGTAGTACTACTAGCAAGGGCACCCACGAGCAGTACTTC
TRBJ1-3	TRBV15	16	NA	TRBD1	CATSREWDSSGNTIYF	TGTGCCACCAGCAGGGAGTGGGACAGCTCTGGAAACACCATATATTTT
TRBJ1-2	TRBV6-6	12	few	NA	CASTRGQDGYTF	TGTGCCAGCACTAGAGGACAAGATGGCTACACCTTC